A selection of T cell receptor beta chains follows, all from one sample in a study of T-cell memory formation after mild COVID-19. TCRdb itself ran the 5' RACE reads through MiXCR, one entry per CDR3 protein. The data contain 350,000 to 450,000 distinct CDR3 sequences, approximately 15% of them seen just once; the ten biggest clones take up around a fifth. Specimen: PBMCs or a T cell subset sorted from them (not recorded which). All receptors come from a young man who had mild COVID-19 (a few samples of this study predate the infection). Cell type and time point are not known. CDR3s include the opening cysteine and the closing phenylalanine or tryptophan. A D gene is named only where the DNA matches it firmly. Where a row states a size, it is once, few, many or the class of an expanded clone; other rows omit it.

cdr3_length,clone_size,v_call,j_call,d_call,cdr3_aa,cdr3_nt
13,-,TRBV5-6,TRBJ1-2,-,CASSLNRVDGYTF,TGTGCCAGCAGCTTGAACCGGGTTGACGGCTACACCTTC
14,-,TRBV19,TRBJ2-7,-,CASSISGPGSEQYF,TGTGCCAGTAGTATCTCAGGACCGGGGAGCGAGCAGTACTTC
12,-,TRBV30,TRBJ2-7,TRBD1,CAQGDTFYEQYF,TGTGCCCAGGGGGACACCTTCTACGAGCAGTACTTC
15,few,TRBV7-2,TRBJ1-3,-,CASRPGLVAGNTIYF,TGTGCCAGCAGGCCAGGTCTTGTAGCCGGAAACACCATATATTTT
12,few,TRBV6-2/TRBV6-3,TRBJ1-1,-,CASSFSSTRAFF,TGTGCCAGCAGTTTCTCCTCTACTAGGGCTTTCTTT
13,few,TRBV10-1,TRBJ2-7,-,CASSRDGGTEQYF,TGCGCCAGCAGTCGGGATGGGGGGACCGAGCAGTACTTC
15,few,TRBV28,TRBJ2-3,TRBD2,CASTLAGGGIDTQYF,TGTGCCAGCACTCTAGCGGGGGGTGGAATAGATACGCAGTATTTT
15,-,TRBV4-3,TRBJ2-1,TRBD1,CASSQEPGQDNEQFF,TGCGCCAGCAGCCAAGAGCCGGGACAGGACAATGAGCAGTTCTTC
14,few,TRBV5-5,TRBJ2-5,-,CASSSGGVSETQYF,TGTGCCAGCAGCTCAGGTGGGGTTTCAGAGACCCAGTACTTC
17,-,TRBV5-1,TRBJ2-1,-,CASNPRLDRLGYNEQFF,TGCGCCAGCAACCCCCGGCTAGACCGCCTGGGATACAATGAGCAGTTCTTC
13,few,TRBV2,TRBJ1-1,-,CASSDRGLNEAFF,TGTGCCAGCAGTGATCGAGGGCTCAATGAAGCTTTCTTT
15,many,TRBV5-1,TRBJ2-5,-,CASSLAAAYQETQYF,TGCGCCAGCAGCTTGGCGGCGGCCTACCAAGAGACCCAGTACTTC
13,-,TRBV19,TRBJ1-1,-,CASQRGTDTEAFF,TGTGCCAGTCAAAGGGGAACCGACACTGAAGCTTTCTTT
19,few,TRBV20-1,TRBJ1-3,-,CSARAFMAGRPDSGNTIYF,TGCAGTGCTAGAGCCTTTATGGCAGGGCGCCCGGACTCTGGAAACACCATATATTTT
12,-,TRBV7-9,TRBJ2-1,-,CASSRDFGEQFF,TGTGCCAGCAGCCGGGACTTCGGTGAGCAGTTCTTC
16,few,TRBV7-6,TRBJ2-1,TRBD2,CASSLGVSGVNNEQFF,TGTGCCAGCAGCTTAGGGGTCAGCGGGGTAAACAATGAGCAGTTCTTC
16,many,TRBV5-1,TRBJ2-1,TRBD2,CASSLGGTRFLDEQFF,TGCGCCAGCAGCCTGGGCGGGACTAGATTTCTGGATGAGCAGTTCTTC
12,few,TRBV12-3/TRBV12-4,TRBJ1-5,-,CASSSSEGPQHF,TGTGCCAGCAGTTCCTCGGAGGGGCCCCAGCATTTT
16,few,TRBV5-5,TRBJ2-3,TRBD1,CASSWGDRGSTDTQYF,TGTGCCAGCAGCTGGGGTGACAGGGGATCCACAGATACGCAGTATTTT
16,-,TRBV9,TRBJ2-2,TRBD2,CASRVAGDPNTGELIF,TGTGCCAGCCGGGTAGCGGGGGACCCGAACACCGGGGAGCTGATTTTT
15,many,TRBV5-1,TRBJ2-6,-,CASSLGGSGANVLTF,TGTGCCAGCAGCTTAGGCGGCTCTGGGGCCAACGTCCTGACTTTC
13,few,TRBV10-3,TRBJ2-4,-,CAISEVGINIQYF,TGTGCCATCAGTGAAGTAGGGATAAACATTCAGTACTTC
13,-,TRBV6-5,TRBJ1-1,-,CASKDVGDLKAFF,TGTGCCAGCAAGGACGTTGGGGACTTGAAAGCTTTCTTT
14,-,TRBV6-5,TRBJ2-5,-,CASSSGRAGETQYF,TGTGCCAGCAGTTCAGGGCGTGCAGGGGAGACCCAGTACTTC
13,few,TRBV7-7,TRBJ1-1,-,CASSFDWNTEAFF,TGTGCTAGCAGCTTTGACTGGAACACTGAAGCTTTCTTT
16,-,TRBV7-3,TRBJ2-1,-,CASSLTQGWDYNEQFF,TGTGCCAGCAGCTTAACGCAGGGATGGGACTACAATGAGCAGTTCTTC
14,-,TRBV10-3,TRBJ1-4,TRBD1,CASASGQGDEKLFF,TGTGCCAGCGCCTCGGGACAGGGCGATGAAAAACTGTTTTTT
15,-,TRBV12-3/TRBV12-4,TRBJ1-6,TRBD1,CASSRGGAFGSPLHF,TGTGCCAGCAGCCGAGGGGGCGCCTTTGGTTCACCCCTCCACTTT
15,few,TRBV12-3/TRBV12-4,TRBJ2-3,-,CASSLSGQSTDTQYF,TGTGCCAGCAGTCTATCAGGACAGTCCACAGATACGCAGTATTTT
13,many,TRBV20-1,TRBJ1-4,-,CSARDATNEKLFF,TGCAGTGCTAGAGATGCAACTAATGAAAAACTGTTTTTT
15,-,TRBV12-3/TRBV12-4,TRBJ2-5,-,CASSLFGPGTETQYF,TGTGCCAGCAGTTTATTTGGTCCAGGGACAGAGACCCAGTACTTC
18,-,TRBV20-1,TRBJ2-2,-,CSARAPGVAVANTGELFF,TGCAGTGCTAGAGCCCCTGGGGTAGCCGTGGCGAACACCGGGGAGCTGTTTTTT
17,many,TRBV11-2,TRBJ2-1,-,CASSSSFAGSSYNEQFF,TGTGCCAGCAGCTCGTCCTTCGCGGGGAGCTCCTACAATGAGCAGTTCTTC
13,-,TRBV6-5,TRBJ2-7,-,CASSYPGMNEQYF,TGTGCCAGCAGTTACCCCGGTATGAACGAGCAGTACTTC
15,-,TRBV20-1,TRBJ2-5,-,CSAEGGDGFGETQYF,TGCAGTGCAGAGGGGGGGGACGGTTTTGGAGAGACCCAGTACTTC
14,-,TRBV15,TRBJ2-7,TRBD1,CATSPTGGYDEQYF,TGTGCCACCAGCCCCACAGGGGGGTACGACGAGCAGTACTTC
14,few,TRBV12-3/TRBV12-4,TRBJ1-3,-,CASTLGVSGNTIYF,TGTGCCAGCACCCTGGGAGTCTCCGGAAACACCATATATTTT
15,-,TRBV24-1,TRBJ1-2,TRBD1,CATSDPRQGDYGYTF,TGTGCCACCAGTGATCCGAGACAGGGTGACTATGGCTACACCTTC
15,-,TRBV9,TRBJ1-6,-,CASSVDGDLGSPLHF,TGTGCCAGCAGCGTAGACGGCGACTTGGGGTCACCCCTCCACTTT
16,few,TRBV6-5,TRBJ1-1,TRBD1,CASSYSSRGLGEQAFF,TGTGCCAGCAGTTACTCGTCCAGGGGGCTCGGTGAACAAGCTTTCTTT
15,few,TRBV11-2,TRBJ2-4,-,CASSPLQGPKNIQYF,TGTGCCAGCAGCCCCCTACAGGGACCCAAAAACATTCAGTACTTC
14,many,TRBV4-3,TRBJ2-3,-,CASSQDRTSDTQYF,TGCGCCAGCAGCCAAGATCGTACGTCAGATACGCAGTATTTT
15,few,TRBV13,TRBJ2-1,-,CASSSGDNSYNEQFF,TGTGCCAGCAGCTCAGGGGACAACTCCTACAATGAGCAGTTCTTC
14,once,TRBV6-1,TRBJ2-7,-,CASRLWDRSYEQYF,TGTGCCAGCAGGCTATGGGACCGCTCCTACGAGCAGTACTTC
16,few,TRBV5-5,TRBJ2-7,-,CASSLKNTGLPYEQYF,TGTGCCAGCAGCTTGAAGAATACAGGGCTACCTTACGAGCAGTACTTC
17,-,TRBV6-1,TRBJ1-2,-,CASSEALHGADSWGYTF,TGTGCCAGCAGTGAAGCGCTTCACGGGGCAGATAGCTGGGGCTACACCTTC
15,few,TRBV19,TRBJ1-1,-,CASSIPRQGSTEAFF,TGTGCCAGTAGTATACCACGGCAGGGGAGCACTGAAGCTTTCTTT
14,many,TRBV20-1,TRBJ2-7,-,CSARWVVSSYEQYF,TGCAGTGCTAGATGGGTGGTGAGCTCCTACGAGCAGTACTTC